Each of the 11 T cell receptor beta chains below was sequenced from the same sample in a study of cytomegalovirus exposure and HLA in healthy donors. Primers: 60 Vbeta forward and 13 Jbeta reverse. Libraries were prepared by immunoSEQ multiplex PCR; TCRdb keeps only in-frame clonotypes and omits some of them. Found here are fewer than 200,000 clones, roughly four fifths of them singletons; the top ten hold approximately 11%. Sequences were obtained from PBMCs. All receptors come from a man between 45 and 60 years old in good health and CMV-seropositive.

V usage is TRBV6-4 and J usage is TRBJ1-1, with D unclear. Trimming removed 4 bases from V and 6 bases from J, with 24 bases in between. Germline V gene data show CDR1 as MRHNA and CDR2 as SNTAGT. The CDR3 loop spans 17 amino acids. The CDR3 DNA is TGTGCCAGCAGTGTGGACTATTCCGGGTCAGACGTCGCTGAAGCTTTCTTT. Translation gives CASSVDYSGSDVAEAFF.

The chain links TRBV9 to TRBJ2-1; 8 bases agree with TRBD2. Trimming at V came to 4 bases and at J to 6 bases, leaving 12 bases not matched to a gene. Germline V CDR1 and CDR2: SGDLS, YYNGEE. The CDR3 totals 16 residues. The CDR3 sequence: CASSPDWRGVVNEQFF. CDR3 in DNA: TGTGCCAGCAGCCCCGACTGGCGGGGGGTTGTCAATGAGCAGTTCTTC.

The genes are TRBV30 and TRBJ1-1, with D unresolved. Trimming took off 0 bases at V and 0 bases at J, with 8 bases between the two ends. Germline-derived CDR1 and CDR2 are GTSNPN and SVGIG (reference sequence). The CDR3 is 14 residues long. This CDR3 reads CAWSVSVLNTEAFF. CDR3 sequence (DNA): TGTGCCTGGAGTGTTAGCGTTTTGAACACTGAAGCTTTCTTT.

This chain connects TRBV6-1 to TRBJ1-5; D unclear. The CDR3 spans 15 residues. Trimming stripped 4 bases from V and 4 bases from J, with 14 bases between. CDR1 MNHNS and CDR2 SASEGT come from the germline V gene. The CDR3 reads CASSGFKNSNQPQHF. The DNA for the CDR3 is TGTGCCAGCAGTGGGTTTAAGAATAGTAATCAGCCCCAGCATTTT.

This chain links TRBV10-3 with TRBJ2-7; TRBD1 aligns across 10 bases. The CDR3 extends over 16 amino acids. Germline V gene sequence: CDR1 ENHRY, CDR2 SYGVKD. J gave up 6 bases and V 7 bases, and 15 bases lay outside the gene matches. CDR3 in amino acids: CAIKTTTGGIEGEQYF. In DNA, the CDR3 is TGTGCCATCAAGACCACGACAGGGGGCATCGAAGGCGAGCAGTACTTC.

This clone was counted only a few times. The rearrangement uses TRBV5-1 and TRBJ2-7; 11 positions match TRBD2. J was trimmed by 6 bases and V by 5 bases; bases with no gene match: 10. The CDR3 consists of 15 residues. CDR1 SGHRS and CDR2 YFSETQ come from the germline V gene. For the CDR3, the DNA is TGCGCCAGCAGGTATAGCGGGAGGGCGGAGGGCGAGCAGTACTTC. Translated, it gives CASRYSGRAEGEQYF.

The rearrangement links TRBV7-9 to TRBJ1-1; maybe TRBD1 (5 bases). The CDR3 runs 12 residues. V lost 11 bases, J lost 1 base, and 11 bases lay in between. The germline CDR1 and CDR2 sequences are SEHNR and FQNEAQ (reference sequence). DNA of the CDR3: TGTGCCGGCTCGCAGGGGAACACTGAAGCTTTCTTT. Translating it yields CAGSQGNTEAFF.

V is TRBV5-6 and J is TRBJ1-4; tentatively, D is TRBD1 (6 bases). Germline V CDR1 and CDR2: SGHDT, YYEEEE. CDR3 size: 14 residues. Trimming left V 4 bases short and J 8 bases short, with 15 bases between. In nucleotides, the CDR3 is TGTGCCAGCAGCCGGGGGGCAGGGTTGGAAAAACTGTTTTTT. Residues: CASSRGAGLEKLFF.

The chain recombines TRBV25-1 with TRBJ2-7; TRBD1 is a possible D gene (5 bases). The germline gives CDR1 MGHDK, CDR2 SYGVNS. V was clipped by 3 bases and J by 5 bases, with 14 bases between them. The CDR3 has 14 residues. The CDR3 bases are TGTGCCAGCAGTGATGTAGGGGATTCCCACGAGCAGTACTTC. Its translation: CASSDVGDSHEQYF.

The chain has TRBV21-1 and TRBJ1-1; the tabulated D call, TRBD1, remains unverified against the DNA. TRBV21-1 is a known pseudogene. The CDR3 totals 11 residues. Here the CDR3 DNA reads TGTGCCAGCATCCTCAACACAGAAGCTTTCTTT. Translation gives CASILNTEAFF.

The table lists this clone with a few counts. The CDR3 spells CASSRGRGEQYF. CDR3 DNA sequence: TGTGCCAGCAGCCGCGGGAGAGGCGAGCAGTACTTC. The rearrangement uses TRBV5-4 and TRBJ2-7, with 7 bases identical to TRBD2. V was pared by 4 bases and J by 6 bases, with 4 bases of the junction left unmatched. Looked up from germline, CDR1 is SGHNT and CDR2 is YYREEE (reference sequence). CDR3 length: 12 amino acids.